Below, one TCR beta chain is given with its context. The antigen remains undetermined. The data were taken from a study of T cells in localized non-small cell lung cancer. Produced via immunoSEQ multiplex PCR; TCRdb's table is partial and in-frame only. The table lists fewer than 45,000 clones, 86% of them singletons, with 7% to 9% in the top ten. General study results and limits: Uninvolved adjacent lung, not tumor, had the highest T cell clonality. Turning up in adjacent lung were a median roughly 62 of the top 100 tumor clones.

The CDR3 is 17 amino acids. The V and J ends lost 0 bases and 2 bases, in that order; junction bases with no gene match: 7. The germline gives CDR1 SGHRS, CDR2 YFSETQ. This material consisted of peripheral blood, taken before any cancer treatment. The sequence derives from a woman between 18 and 55 years old with stage III lung adenocarcinoma. The chain carries TRBV5-1 and TRBJ2-1, with 8 bases lining up with TRBD1. For the CDR3, the DNA is TGCGCCAGCAGCTTGGGGAGAAGACAGGGGACCTACAATGAGCAGTTCTTC. This encodes CASSLGRRQGTYNEQFF.